This T cell receptor (beta chain) was identified during a study of blood T cell repertoires in COVID-19. The CDR3 runs to 15 residues. The germline V and J ends were trimmed by 5 bases and 2 bases, with 15 bases remaining between them. CDR1 and CDR2 (germline): SGHTA, FQGNSA. Sequencing used immunoSEQ multiplex PCR; TCRdb keeps in-frame clones, though not all of them. The sample records roughly 260,000 clones, roughly nine tenths being singletons. The sequence was obtained from a human donor in a cohort exposed to, infected with or recovered from COVID-19 (not recorded which). The donor label of this sample is uncertain. The rearrangement links TRBV7-2 to TRBJ1-1; weak D call: TRBD1 (5 bases). Sequences were obtained from PBMCs or T cells enriched from blood (not recorded which). This chain's CDR3 is CASSPSGGSNTEAFF. CDR3 DNA: TGTGCCAGCAGCCCAAGTGGGGGGTCAAACACTGAAGCTTTCTTT.